The 26 T cell receptor beta chains given below trace back to one sample, sequenced in a study of blood T cell repertoires in COVID-19. Libraries were prepared by immunoSEQ multiplex PCR; TCRdb keeps only in-frame clonotypes and omits some of them. The sample shows 140,000 to 150,000 clones, over 75% of them seen only once. The sequenced material came from peripheral blood. The receptors were gathered from a man aged 60 to 75 with active or convalescent COVID-19.

The genes are TRBV28 and TRBJ1-1; D gene unclear. The germline gives CDR1 MDHEN, CDR2 SYDVKM. V lost 2 bases and J 9 bases, leaving 10 bases between the germline ends. The CDR3 loop spans 12 amino acids. The CDR3: CASSLENRQAFF. The CDR3 region has the DNA TGTGCCAGCAGTTTAGAGAACAGACAAGCTTTCTTT.

V usage is TRBV7-3 and J usage is TRBJ2-1; 8 bases align to TRBD2. CDR3 length equals 13 residues. With V trimmed by 5 bases and J by 9 bases, 6 bases remained unmatched. Germline CDR1 reads SGHTA; CDR2 reads FQGTGA. The CDR3 region is CASSLGRGGEQFF. DNA of the CDR3: TGTGCCAGCAGCCTCGGGAGGGGAGGTGAGCAGTTCTTC.

V and J are TRBV6-6 and TRBJ2-1, with a weak D call TRBD2 (5 bases). The CDR3 loop spans 16 amino acids. V was shortened by 6 bases and J by 4 bases, with 19 bases between the two germline ends. Germline CDR1 reads MNHNY; CDR2 reads SVGAGI (reference sequence). The CDR3 coding sequence is TGTGCCAGCAGGCCCCTGGAACGGGGTGATTACAATGAGCAGTTCTTC. Protein sequence: CASRPLERGDYNEQFF.

This clone was observed once. The rearrangement joins TRBV11-3 to TRBJ1-3; perhaps TRBD1 as D (6 bases). Germline V lookup: CDR1 SGHNT, CDR2 YENEEA. Trimming cost V 5 bases and J 2 bases, with 7 bases left between them. The CDR3 contains 13 residues. CDR3 DNA sequence: TGTGCCAGCAGCACAGGGCCTGGAAACACCATATATTTT. Translation: CASSTGPGNTIYF.

This rearrangement joins TRBV1 to TRBJ1-5. TRBV1 is assigned pseudogene status. The CDR3 covers 19 residues. The CDR3 reads CTSSPGRGLEIYSNQPQHF. The CDR3 region has the DNA TGCACCAGCAGCCCCGGGAGGGGGTTGGAGATCTATAGCAATCAGCCCCAGCATTTT.

The chain has TRBV6-7 and TRBJ1-2; weak D call: TRBD1 (5 bases). TRBV6-7 is noted as an ORF with a role that remains uncertain. CDR3 size: 14 residues. Between the trimmed V and J ends, which lost 8 bases and 8 bases, there was a span of 21 bases. The CDR3 sequence: CASPEKCGGDGYTF. CDR3 nucleotides: TGTGCCAGCCCTGAGAAGTGCGGGGGGGACGGCTACACCTTC.

The chain has TRBV20-1 and TRBJ1-2; no definite D call. V lost 6 bases and J 4 bases, leaving 9 bases between the germline ends. In germline, CDR1 is DFQATT, CDR2 SNEGSKA (reference sequence). CDR3 length: 11 residues. CDR3 loop: CSAPRVYGYTF. CDR3 sequence (DNA): TGCAGTGCCCCCCGTGTCTATGGCTACACCTTC.

The CDR3 bases are TGTGCCAGCAGCCGACTCGGGGGCGGGGAGCTGTTTTTT. Its translation is CASSRLGGGELFF. The V gene is TRBV6-5, the J gene TRBJ2-2; a possible D gene is TRBD2 (6 bases). The CDR3 length is 13 residues. Germline V lookup: CDR1 MNHEY, CDR2 SVGAGI. V shed 6 bases and J shed 7 bases, with 12 bases lying between them.

The genes are TRBV7-3 and TRBJ2-2; maybe TRBD2 (6 bases). Germline assignment: CDR1 SGHTA and CDR2 FQGTGA. The CDR3 extends over 15 amino acids. Trimming took off 8 bases at V and 7 bases at J, with 20 bases between the two ends. The CDR3 DNA reads as TGTGCCAGCTCACCCTGGGGGAGGACGGGCGGGGAGCTGTTTTTT. Amino acids: CASSPWGRTGGELFF. Variable domain in full (rest from reference TRBV7-3 and TRBJ2-2): GAGVSQTPSNKVTEKGKYVELRCDPISGHTALYWYRQSLGQGPEFLIYFQGTGAADDSGLPNDRFFAVRPEGSVSTLKIQRTERGDSAVYLCASSPWGRTGGELFFGEGSRLTVL.

The chain employs TRBV28 and TRBJ1-4, with 11 bases matching TRBD1. The ends lost 2 bases at V and 8 bases at J; junction bases unmatched: 4. The CDR3 is 15 amino acids. Looked up from germline, CDR1 is MDHEN and CDR2 is SYDVKM. CDR3 DNA sequence: TGTGCCAGCAGTTTAGGACAGGGGGCATGGGAAAAACTGTTTTTT. Translation: CASSLGQGAWEKLFF.

This clone has just a few counts. V usage is TRBV29-1 and J usage is TRBJ1-2; perhaps TRBD1 as D (6 bases). The CDR3 extends over 13 amino acids. The germline V and J ends were trimmed by 3 bases and 5 bases, with 13 bases remaining between them. Germline V gene lookup returns CDR1 SQVTM and CDR2 ANQGSEA. The CDR3 spells CSVDGRGGYGYTF. The CDR3 DNA reads as TGCAGCGTTGACGGCAGGGGTGGGTATGGCTACACCTTC.

V and J are TRBV10-3 and TRBJ2-5; D might be TRBD2 (5 bases). The CDR3 covers 13 residues. V lost 4 bases and J lost 5, with 11 bases in between. In germline, CDR1 is ENHRY, CDR2 SYGVKD. The CDR3 loop reads CAISGEGEETQYF. In DNA, the CDR3 is TGTGCCATCAGTGGCGAGGGAGAGGAGACCCAGTACTTC.

This clone was found a few times. The chain couples TRBV13 to TRBJ1-1; D uncertain. With 1 base removed from V and 5 bases from J, the gap between germline ends came to 8 bases. The CDR3 covers 13 residues. Germline CDR1 is PRHDT and CDR2 is FYEKMQ (reference sequence). The CDR3, as DNA: TGTGCCAGCAGCTTAGTACTCCTGACTGAAGCTTTCTTT. Its protein is CASSLVLLTEAFF.

This chain joins TRBV28 and TRBJ2-2, with a possible D match to TRBD2 (6 bases). The CDR3 sequence is 21 residues long. Trimming pared 5 bases from V and 2 bases from J, leaving 30 bases between. Germline values: CDR1 MDHEN, CDR2 SYDVKM. The CDR3 region has the DNA TGTGCCAGCAGTCTCCCCTTGGGGACTGATAGCGCCCAAACTAACACCGGGGAGCTGTTTTTT. Residues: CASSLPLGTDSAQTNTGELFF.

The V and J genes are TRBV24-1 and TRBJ2-3; D gene ambiguous. The V gene's germline CDR1 is KGHDR and CDR2 SFDVKD. V shed 1 base and J shed 2 bases, with 6 bases lying between them. The CDR3 extends over 14 amino acids. CDR3 loop: CATSDLTATDTQYF. The CDR3 DNA follows: TGTGCCACCAGTGATTTAACAGCCACAGATACGCAGTATTTT.

The rearrangement links TRBV3-1 (or the pseudogene TRBV3-2) to TRBJ1-6, with a tentative D call TRBD1 (5 bases). Germline CDR1 reads LGHDT; CDR2 reads YNNKEL (reference sequence). The CDR3 has 17 amino acids. Trimming cost V 1 base and J 5 bases, with 15 bases left between them. The CDR3 DNA sequence: TGTGCCAGCAGCCAAGTACGCGGGGCTGGCCATAATTCACCCCTCCACTTT. Translation: CASSQVRGAGHNSPLHF.

The chain has TRBV7-3 and TRBJ2-7, with 9 bases that match TRBD2. Per the germline V gene, CDR1 is SGHTA and CDR2 is FQGTGA. V shed 7 bases, J shed 3 bases, and the junction held 7 bases outside the gene matches. The CDR3 consists of 14 residues. CDR3 in amino acids: CASKGLAGYYEQYF. The CDR3 bases are TGTGCCAGCAAGGGTCTAGCGGGATACTACGAGCAGTACTTC.

V is TRBV11-2 and J is TRBJ2-1; weak D call: TRBD2 (5 bases). Germline V CDR1 and CDR2: SGHAT, FQNNGV. The V end lost 3 bases, the J end lost 4 bases, and 13 bases lay between the germline ends. There are 15 residues in the CDR3. Written as DNA, the CDR3 is TGTGCCAGCAGCTTCGGGGATTTGGCATACAATGAGCAGTTCTTC. This encodes CASSFGDLAYNEQFF.

V gene TRBV9 combines with J gene TRBJ2-2, with D unclear. This CDR3 spans 12 amino acids. V was pared by 4 bases and J by 7 bases, with 8 bases between. Germline V CDR1 and CDR2: SGDLS, YYNGEE. CDR3 sequence (DNA): TGTGCCAGCAGCACGAGCATCGGGGAGCTGTTTTTT. As protein: CASSTSIGELFF.

V usage is TRBV6-5 and J usage is TRBJ1-1; D not certain. Per germline, CDR1 MNHEY and CDR2 SVGAGI. This CDR3 contains 13 residues. Trimming left V 5 bases short and J 10 bases short, with 17 bases between. The CDR3 DNA reads as TGTGCCAGCAGTCTACGGGTATCGGGTGTAGCTTTCTTT. Its protein is CASSLRVSGVAFF.

V is TRBV21-1 and J is TRBJ2-7; TRBD1 reflects the table's D call only, with no check against the DNA. TRBV21-1 corresponds to a pseudogene. The length of the CDR3 is 14 residues. The CDR3 DNA reads TGTGCCAGGGTAGACAGCTACCGCTCCTACGAGCAGTACTTC. Translation: CARVDSYRSYEQYF.

The chain combines TRBV5-1 with TRBJ1-6; 9 nucleotides line up with TRBD1. Germline V gives CDR1 SGHRS, CDR2 YFSETQ. The junction had 6 bases not matched to a gene; V was cut back by 0 bases and J by 2 bases. This CDR3 has 18 amino acids. For the CDR3, the DNA is TGCGCCAGCAGCTTGGATGGACAGGGGTTACCCTATAATTCACCCCTCCACTTT. As protein: CASSLDGQGLPYNSPLHF. Combining the CDR3 with reference TRBV5-1 and TRBJ1-6 gives the whole variable domain KAGVTQTPRYLIKTRGQQVTLSCSPISGHRSVSWYQQTPGQGLQFLFEYFSETQRNKGNFPGRFSGRQFSNSRSEMNVSTLELGDSALYLCASSLDGQGLPYNSPLHFGNGTRLTVT.

There are a few counts of this clone. V gene TRBV5-1 combines with J gene TRBJ2-5, with a possible D match to TRBD1 (5 bases). The V gene's germline CDR1 is SGHRS and CDR2 YFSETQ. V was clipped by 2 bases and J by 0 bases, with 8 bases between them. The CDR3 sequence is 14 residues long. The CDR3 nucleotides read TGCGCCAGCAGCTTCTTGACAGACCAAGAGACCCAGTACTTC. The encoded protein is CASSFLTDQETQYF.

This chain uses TRBV28 with TRBJ1-1; 8 positions agree with TRBD1. CDR1 is MDHEN and CDR2 is SYDVKM in the germline V gene. The CDR3 has 17 amino acids. After removal of 2 bases from V and 1 base from J, the junction contained 9 bases not matched to a gene. The chain's CDR3 is CASSLSPGGISNTEAFF. DNA for the CDR3: TGTGCCAGCAGTTTAAGTCCAGGGGGCATTTCGAACACTGAAGCTTTCTTT.

The V and J genes are TRBV3-1 (or the pseudogene TRBV3-2) and TRBJ1-4, with 8 nucleotides matching TRBD1. The CDR3 sequence is 14 residues long. Per the germline V gene, CDR1 is LGHDT and CDR2 is YNNKEL (reference sequence). Trimming took 1 base from V and 5 from J; bases not matched to a gene: 0. CDR3 loop: CASSQGDRNEKLFF. CDR3 nucleotide sequence: TGTGCCAGCAGCCAAGGGGACAGGAATGAAAAACTGTTTTTT.

V gene TRBV14 combines with J gene TRBJ1-1, with D uncertain. Germline-derived CDR1 and CDR2 are SGHDN and FVKESK. The CDR3 is 11 residues long. Trimming pared 1 base from V and 11 bases from J, leaving 8 bases between. In nucleotides, the CDR3 is TGTGCCAGCAGCCAAGTCGGTCTCGCTTTCTTT. Translated, it gives CASSQVGLAFF.